Sequencing of this TCR beta chain was carried out in a study of CD8+CD57+ T cells in acquired aplastic anemia. The wider study: Sorting CD4+ and CD8+ cells gave DNA averaging approximately 3 ug. An average of roughly 11 million reads for CD4+ cells was obtained from healthy donors. Overall study results and limits: Overlap between patients and controls comprised roughly 28 CD8+ CDR3 sequences. Patients were compared with controls for CD8+ Simpson's diversity, and no significant difference emerged.

TCR beta VDJ and CDR3 profiling used genomic DNA as template. TCRdb processed the reads anew with MiXCR; each CDR3 protein has one entry. The table lists 86,000 or so distinct CDR3 sequences, under 50% of them singletons, with 60% to 75% in the top ten. This clonotype was observed once. Antigen specificity is unknown. The sequence came from a human donor in good health, serving as a control. Sequenced sample: sorted CD4+, CD8+, or CD8+CD57+ T cells (not recorded which) from PBMCs.

The CDR3 nucleotides read TGTGCCAGCAGCGCCGGGGGACAGAGCTCCTACGAGCAGTACTTC. It yields the protein CASSAGGQSSYEQYF. The rearrangement links TRBV7-9 to TRBJ2-7; D perhaps matches TRBD1 (7 bases). Germline CDR1 SEHNR, CDR2 FQNEAQ (reference sequence). With 5 bases removed from V and 0 bases from J, the gap between germline ends came to 14 bases. The length of the CDR3 is 15 residues. Combining the CDR3 with reference TRBV7-9 and TRBJ2-7 gives the whole variable domain DTGVSQNPRHKITKRGQNVTFRCDPISEHNRLYWYRQTLGQGPEFLTYFQNEAQLEKSRLLSDRFSAERPKGSFSTLEIQRTEQGDSAMYLCASSAGGQSSYEQYFGPGTRLTVT.